The entry below describes one T cell receptor (beta chain). The sample is drawn from a study of cytomegalovirus exposure and HLA in healthy donors. Profiling relied on immunoSEQ multiplex PCR, and the TCRdb table lists in-frame clones only, not all of them. The sample consists of about 130,000 clones, 89% of them appearing once. The specimen was PBMCs. This receptor was obtained from a woman in her late teens or twenties in good health and CMV-seropositive.

CDR3 sequence: CASSLRRVNQPQHF. The CDR3 coding sequence is TGTGCCAGCAGTTTAAGACGGGTCAATCAGCCCCAGCATTTT. The chain joins TRBV28 to TRBJ1-5; no reliable D call. The CDR3 has 14 amino acids. Germline lookup yields CDR1 MDHEN and CDR2 SYDVKM. Trimming left V 2 bases short and J 3 bases short, with 8 bases between.